This record concerns one TCR beta chain sequence. Its target is unknown. V was shortened by 3 bases and J by 1 base, with 9 bases between the two germline ends. The CDR3 covers 15 residues. Germline CDR1 reads LNHDA; CDR2 reads SQIVND (reference sequence). The entry originates in a study of cytomegalovirus exposure and HLA in healthy donors. Primers: 60 Vbeta forward and 13 Jbeta reverse. Some clones are missing from TCRdb's copy, which holds only in-frame ones; the method was immunoSEQ multiplex PCR. The data contain 150,000 to 200,000 clones, more than 75% of them seen just once; the ten biggest clones take up around an eighth. Study-wide findings and caveats: The study put some 150 TCR beta chains on its list as cytomegalovirus-associated. An analysis was carried out later, and it reportedly showed fewer N-insertions in an Asian-associated ancestry cluster than the roughly 670-donor mean. TRBV6-2, TRBV6-3 and other indistinguishable V segments were excluded. Productive status was seen about 87% or about 30% of the time for most TCR beta V segments in an earlier analysis.

The sequence derives from a woman under 40 in good health and CMV-seropositive. Source material: PBMCs. V gene TRBV19 combines with J gene TRBJ2-2; tentative D call: TRBD2 (5 bases). This chain's CDR3 is CASSIPGGNTGELFF. In DNA form, the CDR3 reads TGTGCCAGTAGTATCCCAGGAGGGAACACCGGGGAGCTGTTTTTT.